This record concerns one TCR beta chain sequence. Antigen specificity is unknown. The data derive from a study of metastatic and nonmetastatic thyroid tumors. About the study: Repertoires of blood and of tissue (tumor or nodule) from malignant and benign thyroid patients were compared. Study-wide results and caveats: The reported finding was significantly higher TCR beta diversity in malignant thyroid tumors relative to benign nodules, in blood and tumor.

Among the patients, none had received any treatment before thyroid surgery. Per the original methods: A papillary thyroid cancer distant-metastasis classifier was built from CDR3 differences across clinicopathological groups. TCRdb ran MiXCR on the PCR reads. TCRdb assigned the V and J calls; the authors' analysis was not used. The table shows some 21,000 clones, with less than 30% occurring only once. Germline CDR1 is MNHNS and CDR2 is SASEGT. Trimming cost V 8 bases and J 7 bases, with 11 bases left between them. The CDR3 extends over 11 amino acids. The TCR was taken from a male donor with papillary thyroid cancer or a benign thyroid nodule (not recorded which). Some clones in this sample may be carry-over from other donors' samples. The V and J genes are TRBV6-1 and TRBJ1-2; unclear D gene. Sequencing was carried out using blood. In DNA form, the CDR3 reads TGTGCCAGCCTGCTCGTGGGTGGCTACACCTTC. Translated: CASLLVGGYTF.